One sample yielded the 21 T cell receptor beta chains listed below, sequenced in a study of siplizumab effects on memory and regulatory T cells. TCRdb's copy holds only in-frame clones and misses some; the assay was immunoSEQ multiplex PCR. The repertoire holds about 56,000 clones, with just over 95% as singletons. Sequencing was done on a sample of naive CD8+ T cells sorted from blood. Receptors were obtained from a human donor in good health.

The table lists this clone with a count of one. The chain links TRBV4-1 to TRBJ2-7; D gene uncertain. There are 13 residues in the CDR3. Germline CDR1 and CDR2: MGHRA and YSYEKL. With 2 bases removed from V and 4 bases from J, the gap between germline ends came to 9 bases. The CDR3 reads CASSQSRPYEQYF. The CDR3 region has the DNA TGCGCCAGCAGCCAATCAAGGCCGTACGAGCAGTACTTC.

The CDR3: CASSLFRGHNQPQHF. CDR3 coding DNA: TGTGCCAGCAGTTTATTTCGGGGGCACAATCAGCCCCAGCATTTT. The genes are TRBV27 and TRBJ1-5; D may be TRBD1 (6 bases). From germline, CDR1 is MNHEY and CDR2 SMNVEV (reference sequence). The CDR3 totals 15 residues. Trimming removed 1 base from V and 3 bases from J, with 10 bases in between.

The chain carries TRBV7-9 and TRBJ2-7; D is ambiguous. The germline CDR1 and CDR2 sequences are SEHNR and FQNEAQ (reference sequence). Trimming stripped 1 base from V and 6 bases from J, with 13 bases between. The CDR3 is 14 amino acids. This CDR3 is CASSLESGPLEQYF. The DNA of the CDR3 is TGTGCCAGCAGCTTAGAGAGTGGGCCCCTCGAGCAGTACTTC.

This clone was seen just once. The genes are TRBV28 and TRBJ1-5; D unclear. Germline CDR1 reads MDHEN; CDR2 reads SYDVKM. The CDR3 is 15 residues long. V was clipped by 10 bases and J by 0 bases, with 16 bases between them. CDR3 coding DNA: TGTGCCATAAACGGACCCAAAAATAGCAATCAGCCCCAGCATTTT. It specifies CAINGPKNSNQPQHF.

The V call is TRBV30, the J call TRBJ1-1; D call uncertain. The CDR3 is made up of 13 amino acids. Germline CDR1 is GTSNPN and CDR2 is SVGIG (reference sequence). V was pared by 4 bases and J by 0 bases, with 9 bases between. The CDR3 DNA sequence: TGTGCCTGGAATGGGCAGTTGAACACTGAAGCTTTCTTT. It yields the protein CAWNGQLNTEAFF.

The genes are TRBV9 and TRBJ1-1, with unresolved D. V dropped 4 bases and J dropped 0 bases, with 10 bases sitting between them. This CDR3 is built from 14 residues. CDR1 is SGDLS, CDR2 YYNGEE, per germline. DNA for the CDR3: TGTGCCAGCAGCCCTAGAGGACTGAACACTGAAGCTTTCTTT. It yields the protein CASSPRGLNTEAFF. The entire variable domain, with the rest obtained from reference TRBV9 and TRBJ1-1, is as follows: DSGVTQTPKHLITATGQRVTLRCSPRSGDLSVYWYQQSLDQGLQFLIQYYNGEERAKGNILERFSAQQFPDLHSELNLSSLELGDSALYFCASSPRGLNTEAFFGQGTRLTVV.

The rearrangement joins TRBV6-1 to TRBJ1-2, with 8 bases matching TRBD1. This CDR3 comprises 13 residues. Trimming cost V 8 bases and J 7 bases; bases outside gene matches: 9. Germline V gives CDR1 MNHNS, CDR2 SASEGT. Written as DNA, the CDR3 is TGTGCCAGCCAGGACAGGGAAGAGGTTGGCTACACCTTC. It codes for CASQDREEVGYTF.

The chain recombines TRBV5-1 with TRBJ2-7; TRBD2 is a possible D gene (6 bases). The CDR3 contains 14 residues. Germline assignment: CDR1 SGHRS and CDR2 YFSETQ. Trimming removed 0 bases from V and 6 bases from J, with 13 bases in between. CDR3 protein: CASSLGAGIGEQYF. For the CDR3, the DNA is TGCGCCAGCAGCTTGGGGGCGGGAATTGGCGAGCAGTACTTC.

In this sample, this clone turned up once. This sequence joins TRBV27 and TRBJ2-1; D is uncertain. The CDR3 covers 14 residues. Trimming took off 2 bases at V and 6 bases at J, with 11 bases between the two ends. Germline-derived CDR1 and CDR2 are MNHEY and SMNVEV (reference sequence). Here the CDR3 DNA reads TGTGCCAGCAGTTTAACCTTTGGCCCCAATGAGCAGTTCTTC. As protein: CASSLTFGPNEQFF.

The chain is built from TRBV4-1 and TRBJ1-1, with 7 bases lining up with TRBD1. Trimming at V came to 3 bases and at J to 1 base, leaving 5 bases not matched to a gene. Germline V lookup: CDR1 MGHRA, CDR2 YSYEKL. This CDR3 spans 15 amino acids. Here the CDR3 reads CASSHFDRANTEAFF. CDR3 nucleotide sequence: TGCGCCAGCAGCCATTTCGACAGGGCGAACACTGAAGCTTTCTTT.

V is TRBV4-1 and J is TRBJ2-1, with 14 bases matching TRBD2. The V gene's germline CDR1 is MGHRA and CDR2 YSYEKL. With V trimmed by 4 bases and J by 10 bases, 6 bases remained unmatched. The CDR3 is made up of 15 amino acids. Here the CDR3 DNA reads TGCGCCAGCAGCCTGACTAGCGGGAGGGCCGGGGAGCAGTTCTTC. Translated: CASSLTSGRAGEQFF.

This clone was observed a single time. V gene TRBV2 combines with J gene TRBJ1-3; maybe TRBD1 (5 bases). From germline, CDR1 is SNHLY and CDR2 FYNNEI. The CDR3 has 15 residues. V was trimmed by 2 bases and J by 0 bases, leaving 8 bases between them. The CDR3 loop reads CASSEFGGSGNTIYF. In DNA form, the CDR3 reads TGTGCCAGCAGTGAATTCGGGGGCTCTGGAAACACCATATATTTT.

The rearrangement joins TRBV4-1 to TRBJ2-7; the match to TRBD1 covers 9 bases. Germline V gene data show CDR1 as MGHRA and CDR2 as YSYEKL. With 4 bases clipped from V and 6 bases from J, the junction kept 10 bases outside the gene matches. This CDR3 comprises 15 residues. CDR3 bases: TGCGCCAGCAGCCCACGACAGGGGGAAAAGGTCGAGCAGTACTTC. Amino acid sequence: CASSPRQGEKVEQYF.

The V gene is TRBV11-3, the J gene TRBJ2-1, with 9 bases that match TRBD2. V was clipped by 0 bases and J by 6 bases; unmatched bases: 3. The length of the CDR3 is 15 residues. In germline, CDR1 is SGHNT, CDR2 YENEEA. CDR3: CASSLEVAGVNEQFF. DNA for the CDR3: TGTGCCAGCAGCTTAGAGGTAGCGGGAGTCAATGAGCAGTTCTTC. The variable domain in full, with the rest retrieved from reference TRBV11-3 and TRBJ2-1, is EAGVVQSPRYKIIEKKQPVAFWCNPISGHNTLYWYLQNLGQGPELLIRYENEEAVDDSQLPKDRFSAERLKGVDSTLKIQPAELGDSAVYLCASSLEVAGVNEQFFGPGTRLTVL.

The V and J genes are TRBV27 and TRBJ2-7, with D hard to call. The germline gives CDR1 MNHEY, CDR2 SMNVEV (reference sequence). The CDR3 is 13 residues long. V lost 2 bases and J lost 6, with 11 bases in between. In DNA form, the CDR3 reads TGTGCCAGCAGTTTAGCCCCTCCCATCGAGCAGTACTTC. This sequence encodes CASSLAPPIEQYF.

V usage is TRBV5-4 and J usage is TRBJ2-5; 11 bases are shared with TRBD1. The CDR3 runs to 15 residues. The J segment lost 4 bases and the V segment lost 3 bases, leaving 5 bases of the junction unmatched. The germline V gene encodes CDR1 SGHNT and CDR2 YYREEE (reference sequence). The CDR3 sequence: CASSWTGGGSETQYF. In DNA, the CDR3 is TGTGCCAGCAGCTGGACAGGGGGCGGTTCAGAGACCCAGTACTTC.

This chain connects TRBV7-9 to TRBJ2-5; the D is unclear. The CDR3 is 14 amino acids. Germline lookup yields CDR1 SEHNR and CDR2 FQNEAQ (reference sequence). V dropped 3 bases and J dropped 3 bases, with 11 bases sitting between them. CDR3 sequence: CASSLTGPKETQYF. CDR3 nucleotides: TGTGCCAGCAGCTTGACTGGACCGAAAGAGACCCAGTACTTC.

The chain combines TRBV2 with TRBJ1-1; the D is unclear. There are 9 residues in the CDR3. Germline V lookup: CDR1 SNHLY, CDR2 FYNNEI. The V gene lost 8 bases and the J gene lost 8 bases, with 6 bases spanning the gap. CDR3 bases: TGTGCCAGCTCAGGAGAAGCTTTCTTT. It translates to CASSGEAFF. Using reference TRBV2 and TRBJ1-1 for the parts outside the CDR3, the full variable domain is EPEVTQTPSHQVTQMGQEVILRCVPISNHLYFYWYRQILGQKVEFLVSFYNNEISEKSEIFDDQFSVERPDGSNFTLKIRSTKLEDSAMYFCASSGEAFFGQGTRLTVV.

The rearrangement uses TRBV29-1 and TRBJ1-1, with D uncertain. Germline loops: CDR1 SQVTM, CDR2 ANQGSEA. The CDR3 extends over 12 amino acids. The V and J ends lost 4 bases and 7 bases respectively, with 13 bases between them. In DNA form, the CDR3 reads TGCAGCGTTGTTTCAGGACCCTATGAAGCTTTCTTT. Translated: CSVVSGPYEAFF.

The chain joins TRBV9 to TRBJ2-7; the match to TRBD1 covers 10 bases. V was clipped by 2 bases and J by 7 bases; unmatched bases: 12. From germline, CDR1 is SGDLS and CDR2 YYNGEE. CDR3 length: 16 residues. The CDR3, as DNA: TGTGCCAGCAGCGTGTTCCGGGACAGGGGTCAGAGTGAGCAGTACTTC. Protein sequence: CASSVFRDRGQSEQYF.

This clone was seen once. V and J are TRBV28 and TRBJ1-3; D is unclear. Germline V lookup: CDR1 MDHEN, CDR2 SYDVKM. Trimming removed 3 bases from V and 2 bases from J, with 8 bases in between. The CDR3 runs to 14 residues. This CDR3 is CASSFDETGNTIYF. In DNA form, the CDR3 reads TGTGCCAGCAGTTTCGACGAGACTGGAAACACCATATATTTT.